This T cell receptor (beta chain) was sequenced for a study of T-cell reconstitution after alpha-beta-depleted transplantation in children. It was with unique molecular identifiers that the TCRbeta library was prepared. TCRdb reanalysed the PCR reads using MiXCR and keeps one entry per CDR3 protein. Among about a million distinct CDR3 sequences listed, about 30% were seen once. General observations from the study: T-cell counts and diversity at one year post-transplant came mainly from newly produced T cells. Some patients' high day-60 TCRbeta diversity was attributed to recipient cells surviving conditioning. Alpha-beta T cells present about two months after transplant were reported to originate from several hundred expanded graft clones.

A word on this clonotype: What it binds is unknown.

V shed 6 bases and J 7 bases; nucleotides not matched to a gene: 12. Germline CDR1 reads DFQATT; CDR2 reads SNEGSKA (reference sequence). The CDR3 has 13 residues. The chain has TRBV20-1 and TRBJ2-7, with 7 bases that match TRBD1. Sequencing used PBMCs, mostly from graft donor cells, obtained 360 days after TCRalphabeta/CD19-depleted stem cell transplant. This receptor was taken from a boy in the first two years of life who had a stem cell transplant for SCID, so the T cells may come from the graft donor. CDR3 sequence reads: CSAERGQFKEQYF. CDR3 DNA sequence: TGCAGTGCCGAAAGGGGACAGTTTAAGGAGCAGTACTTC.